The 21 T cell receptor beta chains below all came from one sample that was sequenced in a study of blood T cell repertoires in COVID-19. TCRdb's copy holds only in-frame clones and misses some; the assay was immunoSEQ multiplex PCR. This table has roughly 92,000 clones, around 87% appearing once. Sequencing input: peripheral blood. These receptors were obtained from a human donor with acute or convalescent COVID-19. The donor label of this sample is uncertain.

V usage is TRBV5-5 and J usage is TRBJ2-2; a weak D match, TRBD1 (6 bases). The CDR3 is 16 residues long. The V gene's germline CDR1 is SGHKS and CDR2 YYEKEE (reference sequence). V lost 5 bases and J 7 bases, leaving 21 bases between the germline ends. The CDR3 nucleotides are TGTGCCAGCAGAAAGGACAGCGGATACACCGGCGGGGAGCTGTTTTTT. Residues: CASRKDSGYTGGELFF.

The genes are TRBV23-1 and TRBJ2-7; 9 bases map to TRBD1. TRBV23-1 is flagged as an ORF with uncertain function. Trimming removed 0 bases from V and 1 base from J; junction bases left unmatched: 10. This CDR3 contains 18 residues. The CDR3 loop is CASSQSVTGGRRSYEQYF. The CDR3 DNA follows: TGCGCCAGCAGTCAATCGGTGACAGGGGGACGAAGGTCCTACGAGCAGTACTTC.

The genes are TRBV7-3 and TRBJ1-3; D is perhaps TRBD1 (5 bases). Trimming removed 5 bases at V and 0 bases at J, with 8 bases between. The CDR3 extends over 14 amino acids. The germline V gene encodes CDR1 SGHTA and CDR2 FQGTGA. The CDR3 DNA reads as TGTGCCAGCAGCCTCGGACACTCTGGAAACACCATATATTTT. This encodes CASSLGHSGNTIYF.

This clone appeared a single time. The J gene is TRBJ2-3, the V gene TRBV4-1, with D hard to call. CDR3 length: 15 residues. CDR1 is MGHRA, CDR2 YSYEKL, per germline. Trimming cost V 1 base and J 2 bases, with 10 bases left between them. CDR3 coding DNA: TGCGCCAGCAGCCAAGTGCACGCGCCCACAGATACGCAGTATTTT. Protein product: CASSQVHAPTDTQYF.

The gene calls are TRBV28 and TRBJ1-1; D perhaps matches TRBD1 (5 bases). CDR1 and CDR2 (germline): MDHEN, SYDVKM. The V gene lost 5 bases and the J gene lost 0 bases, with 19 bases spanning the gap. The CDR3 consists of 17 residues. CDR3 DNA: TGTGCCAGCAGTCTCTACTGGCAGGGTGGGGTGAACACTGAAGCTTTCTTT. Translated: CASSLYWQGGVNTEAFF.

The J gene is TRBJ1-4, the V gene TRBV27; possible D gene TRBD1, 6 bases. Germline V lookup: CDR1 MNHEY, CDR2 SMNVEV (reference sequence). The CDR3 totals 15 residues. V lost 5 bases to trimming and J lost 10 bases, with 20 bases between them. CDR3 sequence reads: CASSAGDTQQGKLFF. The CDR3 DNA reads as TGTGCCAGCAGTGCCGGGGACACCCAACAGGGAAAACTGTTTTTT.

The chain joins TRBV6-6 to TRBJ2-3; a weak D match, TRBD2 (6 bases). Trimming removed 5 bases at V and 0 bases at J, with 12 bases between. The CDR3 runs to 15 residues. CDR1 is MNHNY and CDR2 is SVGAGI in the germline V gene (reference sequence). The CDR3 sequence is CASSPGTPSTDTQYF. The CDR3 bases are TGTGCCAGCAGTCCCGGGACTCCTAGCACAGATACGCAGTATTTT.

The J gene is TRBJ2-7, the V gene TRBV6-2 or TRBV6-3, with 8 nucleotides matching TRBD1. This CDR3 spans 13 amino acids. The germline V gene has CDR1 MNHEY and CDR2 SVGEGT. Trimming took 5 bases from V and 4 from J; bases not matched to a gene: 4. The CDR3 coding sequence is TGTGCCAGCAGTCGGACAGGGACTTACGAGCAGTACTTC. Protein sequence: CASSRTGTYEQYF.

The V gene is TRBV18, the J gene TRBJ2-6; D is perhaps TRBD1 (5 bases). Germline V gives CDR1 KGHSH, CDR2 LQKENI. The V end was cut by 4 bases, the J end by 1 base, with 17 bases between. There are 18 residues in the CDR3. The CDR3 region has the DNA TGTGCCAGCTCACGCTTAGACAGCCTGGCATCTGGGGCCAACGTCCTGACTTTC. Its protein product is CASSRLDSLASGANVLTF.

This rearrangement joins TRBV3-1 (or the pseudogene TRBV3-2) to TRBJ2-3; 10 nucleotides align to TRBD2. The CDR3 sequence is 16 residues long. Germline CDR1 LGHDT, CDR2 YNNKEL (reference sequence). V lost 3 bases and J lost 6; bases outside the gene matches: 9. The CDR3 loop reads CASSQFQRGGLDTQYF. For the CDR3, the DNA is TGTGCCAGCAGCCAGTTCCAGCGGGGGGGCCTGGATACGCAGTATTTT.

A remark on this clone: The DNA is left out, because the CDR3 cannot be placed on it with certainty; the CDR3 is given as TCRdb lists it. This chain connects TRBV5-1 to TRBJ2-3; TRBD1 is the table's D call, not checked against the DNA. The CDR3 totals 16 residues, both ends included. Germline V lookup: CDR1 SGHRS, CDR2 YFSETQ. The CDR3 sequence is CASSFLWGQGTDTQYF.

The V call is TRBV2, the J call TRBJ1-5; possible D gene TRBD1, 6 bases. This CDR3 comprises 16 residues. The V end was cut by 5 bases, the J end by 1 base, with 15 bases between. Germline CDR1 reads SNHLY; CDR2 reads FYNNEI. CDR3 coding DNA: TGTGCCAGCAGTCTTACAGGGTATACGAGCAATCAGCCCCAGCATTTT. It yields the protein CASSLTGYTSNQPQHF.

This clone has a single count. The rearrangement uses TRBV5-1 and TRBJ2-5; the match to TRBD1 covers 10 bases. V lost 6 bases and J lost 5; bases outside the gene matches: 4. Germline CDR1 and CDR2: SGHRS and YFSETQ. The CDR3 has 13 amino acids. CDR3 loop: CASKTGGVETQYF. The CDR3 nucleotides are TGCGCCAGCAAGACAGGGGGCGTGGAGACCCAGTACTTC.

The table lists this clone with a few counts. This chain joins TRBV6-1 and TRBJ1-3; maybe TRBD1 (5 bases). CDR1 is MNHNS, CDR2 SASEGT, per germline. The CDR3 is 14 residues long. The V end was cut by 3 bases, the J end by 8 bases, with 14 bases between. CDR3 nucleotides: TGTGCCAGCAGTGACGCCCGGGGGGGTCACACCATATATTTT. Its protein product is CASSDARGGHTIYF.

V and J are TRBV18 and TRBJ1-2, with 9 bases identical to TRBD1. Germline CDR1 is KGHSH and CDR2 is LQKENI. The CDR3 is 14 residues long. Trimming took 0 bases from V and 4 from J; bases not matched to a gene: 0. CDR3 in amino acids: CASSPPTGGYGYTF. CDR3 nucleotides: TGTGCCAGCTCACCACCGACAGGGGGCTATGGCTACACCTTC.

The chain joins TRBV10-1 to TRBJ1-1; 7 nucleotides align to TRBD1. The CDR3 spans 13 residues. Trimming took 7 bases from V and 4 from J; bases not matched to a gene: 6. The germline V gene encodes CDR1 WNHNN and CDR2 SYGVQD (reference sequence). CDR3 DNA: TGCGCCAGCAAGGGGGCCGGTAGCACTGAAGCTTTCTTT. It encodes CASKGAGSTEAFF.

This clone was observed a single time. The CDR3 DNA sequence: TGTGCCAGCTCAGACAGAACAACTAATGAAAAACTGTTTTTT. It encodes CASSDRTTNEKLFF. The genes are TRBV18 and TRBJ1-4, with D possibly being TRBD1 (5 bases). Germline values: CDR1 KGHSH, CDR2 LQKENI. V lost 5 bases to trimming and J lost 0 bases, with 7 bases between them. CDR3 length equals 14 residues.

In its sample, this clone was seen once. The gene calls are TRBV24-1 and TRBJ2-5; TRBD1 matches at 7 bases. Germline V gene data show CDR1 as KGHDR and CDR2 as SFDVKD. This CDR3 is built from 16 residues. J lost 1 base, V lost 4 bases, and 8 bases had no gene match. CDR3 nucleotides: TGTGCCACCAGTGACCGTTACGGGACAGTCCAAGAGACCCAGTACTTC. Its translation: CATSDRYGTVQETQYF.

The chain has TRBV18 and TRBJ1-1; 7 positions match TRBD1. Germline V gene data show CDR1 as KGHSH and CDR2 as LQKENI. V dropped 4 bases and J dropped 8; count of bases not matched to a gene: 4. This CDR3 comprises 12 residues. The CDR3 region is CASSHRDSEAFF. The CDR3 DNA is TGTGCCAGCTCACACCGGGACAGCGAAGCTTTCTTT.

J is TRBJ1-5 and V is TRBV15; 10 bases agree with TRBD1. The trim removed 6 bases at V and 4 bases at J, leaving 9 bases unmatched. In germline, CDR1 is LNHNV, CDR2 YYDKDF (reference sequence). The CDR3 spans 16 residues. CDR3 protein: CATRMTGGAVNQPQHF. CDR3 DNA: TGTGCCACCAGAATGACAGGGGGCGCGGTAAATCAGCCCCAGCATTTT.

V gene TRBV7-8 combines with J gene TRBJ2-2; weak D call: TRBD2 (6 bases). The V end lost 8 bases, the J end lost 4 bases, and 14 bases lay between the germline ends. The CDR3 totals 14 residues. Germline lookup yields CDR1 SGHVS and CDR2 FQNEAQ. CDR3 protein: CASGGGWTTGELFF. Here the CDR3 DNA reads TGTGCCAGCGGGGGAGGCTGGACCACCGGGGAGCTGTTTTTT.